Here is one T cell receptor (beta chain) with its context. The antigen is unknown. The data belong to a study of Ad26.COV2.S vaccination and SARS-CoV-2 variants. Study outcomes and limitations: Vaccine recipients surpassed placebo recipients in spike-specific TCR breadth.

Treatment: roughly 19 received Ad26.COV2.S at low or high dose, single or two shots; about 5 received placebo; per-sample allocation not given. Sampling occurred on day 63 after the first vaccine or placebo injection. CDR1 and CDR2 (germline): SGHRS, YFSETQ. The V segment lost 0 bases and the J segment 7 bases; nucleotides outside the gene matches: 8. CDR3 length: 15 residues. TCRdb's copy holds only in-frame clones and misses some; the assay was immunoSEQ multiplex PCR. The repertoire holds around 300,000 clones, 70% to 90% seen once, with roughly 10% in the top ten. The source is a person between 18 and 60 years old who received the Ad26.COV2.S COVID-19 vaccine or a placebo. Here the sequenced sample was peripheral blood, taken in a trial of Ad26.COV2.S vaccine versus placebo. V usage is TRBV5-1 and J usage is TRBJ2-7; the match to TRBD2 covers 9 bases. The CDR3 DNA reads TGCGCCAGCAGCTTGGGTTCGGCTAGCGGGGAGGAGCAGTACTTC. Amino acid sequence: CASSLGSASGEEQYF.